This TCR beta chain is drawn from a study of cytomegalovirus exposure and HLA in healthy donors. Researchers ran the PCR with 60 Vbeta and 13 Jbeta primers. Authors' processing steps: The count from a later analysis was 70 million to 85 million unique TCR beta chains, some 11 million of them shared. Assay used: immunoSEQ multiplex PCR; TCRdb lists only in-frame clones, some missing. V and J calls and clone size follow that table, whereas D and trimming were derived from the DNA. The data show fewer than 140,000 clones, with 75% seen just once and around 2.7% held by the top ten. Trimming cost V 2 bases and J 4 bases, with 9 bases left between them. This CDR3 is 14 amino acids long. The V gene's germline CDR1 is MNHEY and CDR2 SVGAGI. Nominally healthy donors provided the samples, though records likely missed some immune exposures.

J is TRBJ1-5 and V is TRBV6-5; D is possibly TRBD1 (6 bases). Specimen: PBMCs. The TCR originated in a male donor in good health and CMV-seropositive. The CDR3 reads CASSYGQLNQPQHF. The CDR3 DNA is TGTGCCAGCAGTTACGGACAGTTAAATCAGCCCCAGCATTTT.